The table lists the clone carrying this T cell receptor beta chain with a few counts. These data are taken from a study of T-cell memory formation after mild COVID-19. CDR1 is LGHDT, CDR2 YNNKEL, per germline (reference sequence). This CDR3 has 15 amino acids. V was cut by 5 bases and J by 5 bases, with 18 bases left in between. From the 5' RACE reads, TCRdb called clonotypes with MiXCR, one entry per CDR3 protein. Of some 69,000 distinct CDR3 sequences detected, over 15% appear once; the ten largest clones hold 30% to 35%. V gene TRBV3-1 combines with J gene TRBJ1-1, with D maybe TRBD1 (6 bases). The sample taken for sequencing was PBMCs or a T cell subset sorted from them (not recorded which). The TCR comes from an adult woman who had mild COVID-19 (a few samples of this study predate the infection). Cell type and time point are not known. CDR3 DNA: TGTGCCAGCAGCGGATTGGGACACTCGTCGACTGAAGCTTTCTTT. Translation gives CASSGLGHSSTEAFF. Combining the CDR3 with reference TRBV3-1 and TRBJ1-1 gives the whole variable domain DTAVSQTPKYLVTQMGNDKSIKCEQNLGHDTMYWYKQDSKKFLKIMFSYNNKELIINETVPNRFSPKSPDKAHLNLHINSLELGDSAVYFCASSGLGHSSTEAFFGQGTRLTVV.